Shown below are 21 T cell receptor beta chains from a single sample sequenced in a study of blood T cell repertoires in COVID-19. Profiled with immunoSEQ multiplex PCR; TCRdb holds only in-frame clones, not every one. This table holds approximately 140,000 clones, 88% found once. The sequenced sample was peripheral blood. All receptors derive from a man in his 60s with active or convalescent COVID-19.

V and J are TRBV14 and TRBJ2-1; 13 bases align to TRBD2. This CDR3 region has 16 residues. In germline, CDR1 is SGHDN, CDR2 FVKESK. The V and J ends lost 1 base and 8 bases, in that order; junction bases with no gene match: 5. The CDR3 DNA reads as TGTGCCAGCAGCCAAGTTGGACTAGCGGGAGTGTATGAGCAGTTCTTC. Translated, it gives CASSQVGLAGVYEQFF.

This clone came up once. V gene TRBV3-1 (or the pseudogene TRBV3-2) combines with J gene TRBJ1-2; 9 positions match TRBD1. V gave up 0 bases and J gave up 7 bases; unmatched junction bases: 12. CDR3 size: 17 residues. CDR1 and CDR2 from the germline V gene are LGHDT and YNNKEL (reference sequence). CDR3 residues: CASSQEAYGQGSAGYTF. The DNA for the CDR3 is TGTGCCAGCAGCCAAGAGGCCTACGGACAGGGGTCGGCTGGCTACACCTTC.

The chain links TRBV21-1 to TRBJ2-3; no check of the table's D call, TRBD2, against the DNA was made. TRBV21-1 counts as a pseudogene. This CDR3 contains 18 residues. The CDR3 DNA reads as TGTGCCAGCAGCAAAGTTCGACTAGCGGGAGGGCAGGGAGATACGCAGTATTTT. Its protein is CASSKVRLAGGQGDTQYF.

The V call is TRBV4-1, the J call TRBJ2-6; 14 bases are a match to TRBD2. The CDR3 is 17 residues long. Trimming took 6 bases from V and 4 from J; bases not matched to a gene: 5. Per the germline V gene, CDR1 is MGHRA and CDR2 is YSYEKL. This CDR3 reads CASSQGLAGAGANVLTF. As DNA, the CDR3 is TGCGCCAGCAGTCAGGGACTAGCGGGAGCCGGGGCCAACGTCCTGACTTTC.

This clone has a single count. The chain has TRBV19 and TRBJ1-4, with 10 bases fitting TRBD1. The CDR3 covers 15 residues. J lost 6 bases, V lost 6 bases, and 7 bases had no gene match. The germline V gene has CDR1 LNHDA and CDR2 SQIVND (reference sequence). The CDR3 DNA is TGTGCCAGTAGACGACGGACAGGGGGGGATGAAAAACTGTTTTTT. This translates into CASRRRTGGDEKLFF.

This rearrangement joins TRBV4-1 to TRBJ2-1; possible D gene TRBD2, 5 bases. The germline V and J ends were trimmed by 5 bases and 9 bases, with 20 bases remaining between them. This CDR3 comprises 15 residues. CDR1 MGHRA and CDR2 YSYEKL come from the germline V gene. CDR3 sequence reads: CASSFGLPKRGEQFF. The CDR3 DNA reads TGCGCCAGCAGCTTCGGCCTTCCTAAACGGGGTGAGCAGTTCTTC.

The CDR3 loop reads CASTHRGAATNEKLFF. In DNA, the CDR3 is TGTGCCAGCACCCACAGGGGAGCGGCGACTAATGAAAAACTGTTTTTT. The chain couples TRBV21-1 to TRBJ1-4; the listed D gene, TRBD1, was not tested against the DNA. TRBV21-1 is marked as a pseudogene. CDR3 length: 16 residues.

This clone has only one observation. The rearrangement links TRBV25-1 to TRBJ1-2; 7 bases match TRBD1. Germline lookup yields CDR1 MGHDK and CDR2 SYGVNS. CDR3 length: 13 residues. Trimming removed 4 bases from V and 4 bases from J; junction bases left unmatched: 3. CDR3 sequence reads: CASSGPGGYGYTF. CDR3 DNA: TGTGCCAGCAGTGGGCCAGGGGGCTATGGCTACACCTTC.

The chain uses TRBV29-1 and TRBJ1-1, with no clear D. V was cut by 2 bases and J by 5 bases, with 6 bases left in between. This CDR3 contains 11 residues. Per germline, CDR1 SQVTM and CDR2 ANQGSEA. CDR3 loop: CSVETGTEAFF. In DNA, the CDR3 is TGCAGCGTTGAAACGGGGACTGAAGCTTTCTTT. Together with reference TRBV29-1 and TRBJ1-1, the CDR3 gives the full variable domain: SAVISQKPSRDICQRGTSLTIQCQVDSQVTMMFWYRQQPGQSLTLIATANQGSEATYESGFVIDKFPISRPNLTFSTLTVSNMSPEDSSIYLCSVETGTEAFFGQGTRLTVV.

V usage is TRBV2 and J usage is TRBJ2-7; the D gene is possibly TRBD2 (5 bases). The CDR3 sequence is 11 residues long. The V end lost 9 bases, the J end lost 4 bases, and 10 bases lay between the germline ends. Germline CDR1 SNHLY, CDR2 FYNNEI. The CDR3 is CARSEGYEQYF. The DNA of the CDR3 is TGTGCCAGGAGCGAGGGTTACGAGCAGTACTTC. The full variable domain, with the rest looked up from reference TRBV2 and TRBJ2-7, is EPEVTQTPSHQVTQMGQEVILRCVPISNHLYFYWYRQILGQKVEFLVSFYNNEISEKSEIFDDQFSVERPDGSNFTLKIRSTKLEDSAMYFCARSEGYEQYFGPGTRLTVT.

This chain links TRBV19 with TRBJ2-3; TRBD2 agrees at 7 bases. The CDR3 is 15 residues long. The junction had 3 bases not matched to a gene; V was cut back by 3 bases and J by 0 bases. Germline loops: CDR1 LNHDA, CDR2 SQIVND (reference sequence). CDR3 in amino acids: CASSILAASTDTQYF. CDR3 nucleotide sequence: TGTGCCAGTAGTATTCTAGCGGCCAGCACAGATACGCAGTATTTT.

This rearrangement joins TRBV7-3 to TRBJ2-7; no clear D. Germline lookup yields CDR1 SGHTA and CDR2 FQGTGA. The germline V and J ends were trimmed by 2 bases and 5 bases, with 13 bases remaining between them. This CDR3 spans 14 amino acids. CDR3 protein: CASSLEPNAHEQYF. In DNA, the CDR3 is TGTGCCAGCAGCTTAGAGCCGAATGCCCACGAGCAGTACTTC.

This clone was observed once. The chain combines TRBV5-6 with TRBJ1-1; the D gene is possibly TRBD1 (5 bases). The CDR3 loop spans 14 amino acids. V gave up 0 bases and J gave up 0 bases, with 6 bases separating them. From germline, CDR1 is SGHDT and CDR2 YYEEEE. The CDR3 DNA sequence: TGTGCCAGCAGCTTGGTGGGGCTGAACACTGAAGCTTTCTTT. This gives the protein CASSLVGLNTEAFF.

A single count supports this clone. J is TRBJ2-2 and V is TRBV27; 7 bases agree with TRBD1. Germline CDR1 is MNHEY and CDR2 is SMNVEV (reference sequence). The CDR3 has 15 residues. V shed 3 bases, J shed 5 bases, and the junction held 6 bases outside the gene matches. The CDR3 sequence: CASSFELRGTGELFF. CDR3 DNA: TGTGCCAGCAGTTTTGAACTCAGGGGGACCGGGGAGCTGTTTTTT.

V is TRBV27 and J is TRBJ1-2; D unclear. The CDR3 contains 11 residues. Germline V gives CDR1 MNHEY, CDR2 SMNVEV (reference sequence). Trimming took 3 bases from V and 7 from J, leaving 6 bases between them. For the CDR3, the DNA is TGTGCCAGCAGTTTTCCCTCTGGCTACACCTTC. Protein product: CASSFPSGYTF.

The chain is built from TRBV28 and TRBJ2-1; D is perhaps TRBD2 (6 bases). The germline CDR1 and CDR2 sequences are MDHEN and SYDVKM. Trimming removed 3 bases at V and 3 bases at J, with 12 bases between. The CDR3 spans 15 residues. CDR3 in DNA: TGTGCCAGCAGTTTGATGCGGGGACTCTACAATGAGCAGTTCTTC. Translating it yields CASSLMRGLYNEQFF.

The rearrangement links TRBV3-1 (or the pseudogene TRBV3-2) to TRBJ2-3, with 8 bases lining up with TRBD1. J was trimmed by 2 bases and V by 1 base; bases with no gene match: 17. CDR1 is LGHDT, CDR2 YNNKEL, per germline (reference sequence). The CDR3 has 20 residues. The CDR3 DNA follows: TGTGCCAGCAGCCAAGTGCCCTCCCTTGGGACAGGACTAAACACAGATACGCAGTATTTT. The encoded protein is CASSQVPSLGTGLNTDTQYF.

The chain employs TRBV5-4 and TRBJ2-1; no clear D. This CDR3 spans 16 amino acids. CDR1 and CDR2 from the germline V gene are SGHNT and YYREEE (reference sequence). Between the trimmed V and J ends, which lost 0 bases and 8 bases, there was a span of 18 bases. CDR3: CASSLAVTLEFHEQFF. The CDR3 DNA is TGTGCCAGCAGCTTGGCCGTAACTCTCGAGTTCCATGAGCAGTTCTTC. The full variable domain, completed using reference TRBV5-4 and TRBJ2-1, is ETGVTQSPTHLIKTRGQQVTLRCSSQSGHNTVSWYQQALGQGPQFIFQYYREEENGRGNFPPRFSGLQFPNYSSELNVNALELDDSALYLCASSLAVTLEFHEQFFGPGTRLTVL.

The chain uses TRBV6-5 and TRBJ1-5; 7 bases line up with TRBD1. The germline CDR1 and CDR2 sequences are MNHEY and SVGAGI. V shed 4 bases and J 0 bases; nucleotides not matched to a gene: 3. There are 15 residues in the CDR3. The CDR3 spells CASSLQGISNQPQHF. Written as DNA, the CDR3 is TGTGCCAGCAGTTTACAGGGGATTAGCAATCAGCCCCAGCATTTT.

The genes are TRBV6-1 and TRBJ2-1, with a weak D call TRBD2 (5 bases). Trimming stripped 2 bases from V and 5 bases from J, with 13 bases between. CDR1 MNHNS and CDR2 SASEGT come from the germline V gene. The CDR3 length is 15 residues. In nucleotides, the CDR3 is TGTGCCAGCAGTGAAAGGACTGGAATGAACAATGAGCAGTTCTTC. Protein product: CASSERTGMNNEQFF.

This chain links TRBV28 with TRBJ1-2; perhaps TRBD1 as D (5 bases). CDR1 MDHEN and CDR2 SYDVKM come from the germline V gene. Trimming stripped 5 bases from V and 1 base from J, with 17 bases between. CDR3 length equals 16 residues. CDR3 in DNA: TGTGCCAGCAGTCGAATCAACGGGGGGGGTAACTATGGCTACACCTTC. Amino acids: CASSRINGGGNYGYTF.